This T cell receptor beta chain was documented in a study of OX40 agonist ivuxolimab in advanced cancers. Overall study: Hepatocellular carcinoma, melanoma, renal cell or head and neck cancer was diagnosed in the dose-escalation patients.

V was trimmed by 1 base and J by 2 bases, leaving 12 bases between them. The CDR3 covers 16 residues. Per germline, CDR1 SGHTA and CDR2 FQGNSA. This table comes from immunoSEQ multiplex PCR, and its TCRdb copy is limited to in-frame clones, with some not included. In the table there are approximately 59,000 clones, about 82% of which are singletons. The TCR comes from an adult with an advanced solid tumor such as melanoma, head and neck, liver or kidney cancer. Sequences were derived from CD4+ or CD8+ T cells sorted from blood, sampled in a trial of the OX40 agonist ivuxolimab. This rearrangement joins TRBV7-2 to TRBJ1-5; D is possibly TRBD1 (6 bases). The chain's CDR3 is CASSLGRGSGNQPQHF. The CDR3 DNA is TGTGCCAGCAGCTTAGGCAGGGGATCGGGCAATCAGCCCCAGCATTTT.